One and the same sample provided the 3 T cell receptor beta chains below, sequenced in a study of cytomegalovirus exposure and HLA in healthy donors. It was with 60 Vbeta and 13 Jbeta primers that the PCR ran. Clones were read by immunoSEQ multiplex PCR, and TCRdb kept only the in-frame ones, dropping some. This sample's clone table lists some 70,000 clones. Sequencing was done on a sample of PBMCs. All receptors come from a man between 40 and 49 years old in good health and CMV-seronegative.

The chain combines TRBV27 with TRBJ2-2; 7 nucleotides align to TRBD2. Unmatched junction bases numbered 7, after V lost 4 bases and J lost 5 bases. The germline CDR1 and CDR2 sequences are MNHEY and SMNVEV (reference sequence). The length of the CDR3 is 15 residues. CDR3 coding DNA: TGTGCCAGCAGTTGGTGGGGGGGGAGGACCGGGGAGCTGTTTTTT. This translates into CASSWWGGRTGELFF.

The chain employs TRBV9 and TRBJ1-2, with D possibly being TRBD1 (6 bases). CDR3 size: 13 residues. CDR1 SGDLS and CDR2 YYNGEE come from the germline V gene. The germline V and J ends were trimmed by 3 bases and 7 bases, with 13 bases remaining between them. The CDR3 DNA follows: TGTGCCAGCAGCGAGGGGGGGGCTACTGGCTACACCTTC. This encodes CASSEGGATGYTF.

V is TRBV19 and J is TRBJ2-7, with TRBD1 matching 9 bases. The ends lost 5 bases at V and 6 bases at J; junction bases unmatched: 8. Germline V gene sequence: CDR1 LNHDA, CDR2 SQIVND (reference sequence). The CDR3 is 14 residues long. This CDR3 reads CASSQGQGSTEQYF. The CDR3 DNA reads TGTGCCAGTAGTCAGGGACAGGGTAGCACCGAGCAGTACTTC.